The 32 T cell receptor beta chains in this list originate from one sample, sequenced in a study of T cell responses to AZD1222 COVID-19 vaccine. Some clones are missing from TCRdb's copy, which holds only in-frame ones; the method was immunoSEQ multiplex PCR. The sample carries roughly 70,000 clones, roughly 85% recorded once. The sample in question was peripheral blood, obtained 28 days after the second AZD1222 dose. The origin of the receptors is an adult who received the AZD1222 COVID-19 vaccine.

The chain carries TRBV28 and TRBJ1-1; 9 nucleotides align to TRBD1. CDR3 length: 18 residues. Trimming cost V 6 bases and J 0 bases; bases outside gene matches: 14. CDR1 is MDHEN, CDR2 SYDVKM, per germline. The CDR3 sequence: CASSEQGASRTLNTEAFF. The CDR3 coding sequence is TGTGCCAGCAGCGAACAGGGGGCGAGCCGGACCTTGAACACTGAAGCTTTCTTT.

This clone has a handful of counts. The CDR3 bases are TGTGCCAGCAGCTTAGTTATGTGGGCCGAGGGAGGGAGAATGGAAGCTTTCTTT. Translating gives CASSLVMWAEGGRMEAFF. V and J are TRBV7-2 and TRBJ1-1, with D uncertain. Trimming stripped 1 base from V and 8 bases from J, with 26 bases between. This CDR3 region has 18 residues. Germline V gene sequence: CDR1 SGHTA, CDR2 FQGNSA.

The CDR3 here is CASSQDLVQETQYF. In DNA, the CDR3 is TGTGCCAGCAGCCAAGATCTAGTGCAAGAGACCCAGTACTTC. The V gene is TRBV3-1 (or the pseudogene TRBV3-2), the J gene TRBJ2-5, with D unresolved. The germline V and J ends were trimmed by 0 bases and 2 bases, with 7 bases remaining between them. The CDR3 spans 14 residues. Germline CDR1 reads LGHDT; CDR2 reads YNNKEL (reference sequence).

The CDR3: CSVGQGAYEQYF. In DNA form, the CDR3 reads TGCAGCGTTGGCCAGGGGGCATACGAGCAGTACTTC. The rearrangement links TRBV29-1 to TRBJ2-7, with TRBD1 matching 8 bases. Germline V gene sequence: CDR1 SQVTM, CDR2 ANQGSEA. The V and J ends lost 4 bases and 4 bases, in that order; junction bases with no gene match: 3. This CDR3 has 12 amino acids.

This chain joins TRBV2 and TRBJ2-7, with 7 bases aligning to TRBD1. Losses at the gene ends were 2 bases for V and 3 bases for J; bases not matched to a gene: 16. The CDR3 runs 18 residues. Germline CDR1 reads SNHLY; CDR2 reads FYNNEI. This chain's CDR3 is CASSESPPIGTAYYEQYF. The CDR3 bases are TGTGCCAGCAGTGAATCCCCTCCCATCGGGACAGCGTACTACGAGCAGTACTTC.

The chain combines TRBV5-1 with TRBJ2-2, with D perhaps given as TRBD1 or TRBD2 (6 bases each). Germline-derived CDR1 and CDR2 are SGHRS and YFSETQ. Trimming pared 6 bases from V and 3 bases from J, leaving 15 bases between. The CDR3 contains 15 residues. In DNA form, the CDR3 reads TGCGCCAGCATGCCTACGGGGGCCGACACCGGGGAGCTGTTTTTT. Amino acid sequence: CASMPTGADTGELFF.

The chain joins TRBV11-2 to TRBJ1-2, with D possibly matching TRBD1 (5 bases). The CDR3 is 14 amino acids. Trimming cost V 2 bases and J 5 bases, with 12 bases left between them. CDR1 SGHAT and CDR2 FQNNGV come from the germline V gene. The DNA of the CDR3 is TGTGCCAGCAGCTTATGGGGCAGGGAGTATGGCTACACCTTC. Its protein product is CASSLWGREYGYTF. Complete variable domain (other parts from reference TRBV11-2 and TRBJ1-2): EAGVAQSPRYKIIEKRQSVAFWCNPISGHATLYWYQQILGQGPKLLIQFQNNGVVDDSQLPKDRFSAERLKGVDSTLKIQPAKLEDSAVYLCASSLWGREYGYTFGSGTRLTVV.

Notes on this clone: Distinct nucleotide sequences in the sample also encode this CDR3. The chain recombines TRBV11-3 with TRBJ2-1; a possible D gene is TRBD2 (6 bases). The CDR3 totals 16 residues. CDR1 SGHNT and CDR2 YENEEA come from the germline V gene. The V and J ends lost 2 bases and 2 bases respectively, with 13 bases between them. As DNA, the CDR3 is TGTGCCAGCAGCTTAAACCGAGGAGGGACCTACAATGAGCAGTTCTTC. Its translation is CASSLNRGGTYNEQFF. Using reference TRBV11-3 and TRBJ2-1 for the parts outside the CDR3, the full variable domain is EAGVVQSPRYKIIEKKQPVAFWCNPISGHNTLYWYLQNLGQGPELLIRYENEEAVDDSQLPKDRFSAERLKGVDSTLKIQPAELGDSAVYLCASSLNRGGTYNEQFFGPGTRLTVL.

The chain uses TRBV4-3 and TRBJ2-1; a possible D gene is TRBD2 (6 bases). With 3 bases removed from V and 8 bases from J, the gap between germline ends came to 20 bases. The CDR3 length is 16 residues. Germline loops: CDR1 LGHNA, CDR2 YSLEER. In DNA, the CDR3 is TGCGCCAGCAGCCAGGGGGGTGCCGGGCGGCGCGATGAGCAGTTCTTC. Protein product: CASSQGGAGRRDEQFF.

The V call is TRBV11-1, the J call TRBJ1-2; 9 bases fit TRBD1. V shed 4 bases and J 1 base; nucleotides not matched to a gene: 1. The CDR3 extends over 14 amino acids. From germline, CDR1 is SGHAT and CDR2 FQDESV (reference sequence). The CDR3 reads CASSSDRGNYGYTF. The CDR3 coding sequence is TGTGCCAGCAGCTCGGACAGGGGTAACTATGGCTACACCTTC.

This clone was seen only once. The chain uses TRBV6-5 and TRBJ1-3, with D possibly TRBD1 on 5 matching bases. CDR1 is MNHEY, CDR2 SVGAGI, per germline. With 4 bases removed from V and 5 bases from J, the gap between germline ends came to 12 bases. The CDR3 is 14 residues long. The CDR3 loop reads CASSSPGLRNTIYF. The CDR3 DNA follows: TGTGCCAGCAGTTCCCCGGGACTCAGAAACACCATATATTTT.

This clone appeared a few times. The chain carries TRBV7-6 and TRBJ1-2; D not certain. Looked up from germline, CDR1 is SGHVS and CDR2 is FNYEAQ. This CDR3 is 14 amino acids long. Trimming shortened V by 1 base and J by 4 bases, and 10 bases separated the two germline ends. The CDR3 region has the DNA TGTGCCAGCAGCTTAGTCGAGGGAGCCTATGGCTACACCTTC. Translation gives CASSLVEGAYGYTF. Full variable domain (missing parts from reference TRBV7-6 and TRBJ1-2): GAGVSQSPRYKVTKRGQDVALRCDPISGHVSLYWYRQALGQGPEFLTYFNYEAQQDKSGLPNDRFSAERPEGSISTLTIQRTEQRDSAMYRCASSLVEGAYGYTFGSGTRLTVV.

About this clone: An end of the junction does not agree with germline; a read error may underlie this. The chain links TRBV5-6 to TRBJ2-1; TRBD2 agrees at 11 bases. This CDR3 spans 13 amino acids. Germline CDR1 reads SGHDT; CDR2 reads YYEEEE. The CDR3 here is CASSIRLAGPLLF. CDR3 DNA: TGTGCCAGCAGCATTCGACTAGCGGGGCCACTTCTCTTC.

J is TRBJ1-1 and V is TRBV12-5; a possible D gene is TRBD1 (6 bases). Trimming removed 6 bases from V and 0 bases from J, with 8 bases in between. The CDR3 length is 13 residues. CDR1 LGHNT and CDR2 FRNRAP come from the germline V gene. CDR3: CASGRQVNTEAFF. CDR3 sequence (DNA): TGTGCTAGTGGGCGACAGGTGAACACTGAAGCTTTCTTT.

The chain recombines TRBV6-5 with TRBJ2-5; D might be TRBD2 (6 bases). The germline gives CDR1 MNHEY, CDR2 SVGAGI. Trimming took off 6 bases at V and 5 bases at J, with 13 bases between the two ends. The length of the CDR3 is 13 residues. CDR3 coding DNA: TGTGCCAGCAGGACCCCAGGAGGGGAGACCCAGTACTTC. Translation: CASRTPGGETQYF.

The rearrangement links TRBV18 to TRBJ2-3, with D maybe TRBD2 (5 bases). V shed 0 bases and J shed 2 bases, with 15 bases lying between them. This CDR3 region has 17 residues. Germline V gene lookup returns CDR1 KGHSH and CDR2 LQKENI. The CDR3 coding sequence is TGTGCCAGCTCACCACCACTTACCGGGCGGGCCACAGATACGCAGTATTTT. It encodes CASSPPLTGRATDTQYF.

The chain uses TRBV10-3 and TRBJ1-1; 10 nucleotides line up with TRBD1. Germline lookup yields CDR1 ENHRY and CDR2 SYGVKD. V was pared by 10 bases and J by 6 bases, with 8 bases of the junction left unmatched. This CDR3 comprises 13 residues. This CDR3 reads CATTTGGTAEAFF. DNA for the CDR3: TGTGCCACAACGACAGGGGGCACGGCTGAAGCTTTCTTT.

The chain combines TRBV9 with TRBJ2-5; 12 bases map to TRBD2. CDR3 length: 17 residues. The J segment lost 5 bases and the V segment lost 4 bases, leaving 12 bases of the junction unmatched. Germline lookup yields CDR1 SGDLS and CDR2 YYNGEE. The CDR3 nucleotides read TGTGCCAGCAGCCTCCAAGGGCTAGCGGGGGGGGTTGAGACCCAGTACTTC. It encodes CASSLQGLAGGVETQYF.

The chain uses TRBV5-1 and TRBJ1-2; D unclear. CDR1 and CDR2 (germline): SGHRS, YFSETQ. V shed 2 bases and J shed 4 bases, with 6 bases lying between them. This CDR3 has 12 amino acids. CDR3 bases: TGCGCCAGCAGCTTAGAAGGCTATGGCTACACCTTC. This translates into CASSLEGYGYTF.

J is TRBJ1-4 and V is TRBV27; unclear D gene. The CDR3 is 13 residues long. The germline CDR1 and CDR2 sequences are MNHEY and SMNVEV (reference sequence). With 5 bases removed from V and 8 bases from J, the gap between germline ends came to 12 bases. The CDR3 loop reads CASSPNWEEKLFF. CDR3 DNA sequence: TGTGCCAGCAGTCCGAACTGGGAGGAAAAACTGTTTTTT.

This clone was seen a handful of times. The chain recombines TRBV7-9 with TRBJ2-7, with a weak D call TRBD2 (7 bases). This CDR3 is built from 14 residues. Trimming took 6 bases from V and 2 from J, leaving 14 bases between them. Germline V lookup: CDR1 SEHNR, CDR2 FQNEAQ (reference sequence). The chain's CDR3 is CASRGGDKPYEQYF. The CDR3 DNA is TGTGCCAGCAGAGGGGGGGACAAGCCCTACGAGCAGTACTTC.

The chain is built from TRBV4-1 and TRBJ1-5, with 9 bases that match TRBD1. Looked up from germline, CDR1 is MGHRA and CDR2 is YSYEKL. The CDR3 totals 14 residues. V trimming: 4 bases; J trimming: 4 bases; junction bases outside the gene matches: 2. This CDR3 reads CASSRTGANQPQHF. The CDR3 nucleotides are TGCGCCAGCAGCCGGACAGGGGCTAATCAGCCCCAGCATTTT.

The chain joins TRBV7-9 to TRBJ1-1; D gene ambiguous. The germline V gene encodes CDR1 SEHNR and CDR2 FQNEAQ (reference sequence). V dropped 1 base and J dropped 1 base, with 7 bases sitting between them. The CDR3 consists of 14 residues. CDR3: CASSLVRTNTEAFF. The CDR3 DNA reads TGTGCCAGCAGCTTAGTGAGGACGAACACTGAAGCTTTCTTT.

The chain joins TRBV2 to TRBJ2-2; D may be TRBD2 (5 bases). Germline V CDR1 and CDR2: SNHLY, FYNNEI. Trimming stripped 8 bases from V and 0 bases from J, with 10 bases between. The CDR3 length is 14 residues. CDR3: CASLGASNTGELFF. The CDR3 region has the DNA TGTGCCAGCCTGGGAGCCTCGAACACCGGGGAGCTGTTTTTT. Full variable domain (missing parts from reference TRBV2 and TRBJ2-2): EPEVTQTPSHQVTQMGQEVILRCVPISNHLYFYWYRQILGQKVEFLVSFYNNEISEKSEIFDDQFSVERPDGSNFTLKIRSTKLEDSAMYFCASLGASNTGELFFGEGSRLTVL.

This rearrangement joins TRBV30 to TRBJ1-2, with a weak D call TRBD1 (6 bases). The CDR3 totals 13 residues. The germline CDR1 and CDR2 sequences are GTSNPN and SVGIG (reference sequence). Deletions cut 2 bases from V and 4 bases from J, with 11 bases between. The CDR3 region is CAWSYREGYGYTF. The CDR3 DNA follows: TGTGCCTGGAGTTACAGGGAGGGCTATGGCTACACCTTC.

The CDR3, as DNA: TGTGCCAGCAGTGAATCCTACGAGCAGTACTTC. Protein product: CASSESYEQYF. This chain uses TRBV25-1 with TRBJ2-7; no clear D gene. Trimming pared 1 base from V and 2 bases from J, leaving 0 bases between. CDR3 size: 11 residues. The germline CDR1 and CDR2 sequences are MGHDK and SYGVNS.

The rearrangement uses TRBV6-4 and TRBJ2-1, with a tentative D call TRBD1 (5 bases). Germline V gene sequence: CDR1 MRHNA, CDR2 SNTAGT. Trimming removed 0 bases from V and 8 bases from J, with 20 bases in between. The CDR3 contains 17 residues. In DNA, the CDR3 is TGTGCCAGCAGTGACTCGATCTTCCACAGGTCCAGGGATGAGCAGTTCTTC. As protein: CASSDSIFHRSRDEQFF.

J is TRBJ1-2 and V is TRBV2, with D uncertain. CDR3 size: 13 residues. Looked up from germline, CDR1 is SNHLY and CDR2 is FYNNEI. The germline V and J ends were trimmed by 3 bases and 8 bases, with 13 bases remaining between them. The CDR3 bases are TGTGCCAGCAGTGAGGTCCCGAGGAGAGGCTACACCTTC. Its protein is CASSEVPRRGYTF.

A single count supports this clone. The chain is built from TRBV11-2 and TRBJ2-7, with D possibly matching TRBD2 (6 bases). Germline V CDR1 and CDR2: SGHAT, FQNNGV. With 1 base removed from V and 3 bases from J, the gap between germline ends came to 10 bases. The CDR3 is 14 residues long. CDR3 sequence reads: CASSLAAGNYEQYF. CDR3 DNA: TGTGCCAGCAGCTTAGCGGCGGGGAACTACGAGCAGTACTTC.

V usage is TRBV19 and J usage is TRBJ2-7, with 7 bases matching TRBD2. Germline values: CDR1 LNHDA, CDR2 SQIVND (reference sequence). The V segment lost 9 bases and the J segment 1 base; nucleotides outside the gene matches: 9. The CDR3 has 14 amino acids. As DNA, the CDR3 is TGTGCCAGCAAGCCGGCCGGGAGGTCCTACGAGCAGTACTTC. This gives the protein CASKPAGRSYEQYF.

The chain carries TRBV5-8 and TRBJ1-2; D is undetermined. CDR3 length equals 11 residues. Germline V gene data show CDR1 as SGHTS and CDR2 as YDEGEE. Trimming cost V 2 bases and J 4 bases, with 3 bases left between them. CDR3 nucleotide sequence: TGTGCCAGCAGCTTTAGCTATGGCTACACCTTC. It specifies CASSFSYGYTF.

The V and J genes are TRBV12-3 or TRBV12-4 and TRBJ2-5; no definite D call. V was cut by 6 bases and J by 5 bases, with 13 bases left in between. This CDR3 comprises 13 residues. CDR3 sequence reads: CASSTGHQETQYF. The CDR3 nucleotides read TGTGCCAGCAGCACCGGGCATCAGGAGACCCAGTACTTC.